This TCR beta chain is drawn from a study of T cell responses to AZD1222 COVID-19 vaccine. Whole-study findings and limits: Close to half of spike-specific TCRs reportedly recognize unmutated variant regions. Repertoire samples came only from after the peak T cell response.

V dropped 0 bases and J dropped 6; count of bases not matched to a gene: 1. Germline V CDR1 and CDR2: SGHDT, YYEEEE. The CDR3 has 13 amino acids. As to this clone: Antigen specificity is unknown.

The method was immunoSEQ multiplex PCR; TCRdb's version includes in-frame clones alone and lacks a portion of them. The sample includes about 94,000 clones, nearly 90% of them seen just once. This sample comprised peripheral blood, obtained on day 0 of AZD1222 vaccination. The source is an adult in good health. V gene TRBV5-6 combines with J gene TRBJ1-2, with TRBD1 matching 8 bases. CDR3 sequence reads: CASSLVRGHGYTF. As DNA, the CDR3 is TGTGCCAGCAGCTTGGTCAGGGGGCATGGCTACACCTTC.